This T cell receptor beta chain was profiled in a study of blood T cell repertoires in COVID-19 (dated by TCRdb to about 2020). About the study as a whole: Samples from collaborators originated in the United States, Italy and Spain and spanned both the acute and convalescent phases of COVID-19. The dataset comprised deeply sampled blood TCRbeta repertoires from subjects exposed to, actively infected with, or recovered from COVID-19. The sample metadata nearly always contained a de-identified subject ID, COVID-19 status, age in years and sex. The prospective study material was composed of cDNA or gDNA derived from T cells, B-cell-depleted T cells, or PBMCs. Samples were obtained from the ongoing ImmuneRACE study (first 160 participants) and from about 1,300 subjects provided by 6 global collaborators. The repertoires were released in a freely available public database intended as a resource for research on the immune response to SARS-CoV-2. HLA class I and class II types, where available, came from metadata supplied by the sample provider rather than from assay-based typing.

Overall study results and their limits: The quantity of clinical and demographic metadata differed by source and by participant and was supplied without curation.

TCRbeta CDR3 regions were amplified from genomic DNA using the immunoSEQ Assay, a bias-controlled multiplex PCR. Concerning the study's data processing: The number of nucleated cells in each sample was estimated from the amplification of reference gene primers within the assay. To quantify the absolute abundance of each unique TCRbeta CDR3 rearrangement, sequence reads were collapsed and filtered. For each sample, productive Simpson clonality was calculated as the square root of Simpson's diversity index over productive rearrangements. In its TCRdb copy, this immuneACCESS table keeps in-frame sequences only and misses some clones. Where compared with another copy, unresolved V genes explain less than half of these, and the others have no known cause. V and J calls and clone size follow that table, whereas D and trimming were derived from the DNA. The sample table lists a few hundred thousand clones, approximately 88% of them with a count of one. The ten largest clones represent roughly 12% of the sample.

As regards this clone: Its antigen is unknown. No much larger clonotype is one base removed from it; base qualities were not supplied.

The CDR3 measures 12 amino acids from cysteine to phenylalanine. Only the CDR3 DNA stays, 36 bases, in frame from base 1. The CDR1 and CDR2 encoded by the germline V gene are MGHRA and YSYEKL. The trim is 3 bases for V and 6 bases for J, with a gap of 9 bases between the germline ends. One collaborating source in Seattle enrolled patients during active infection and followed them longitudinally through the course of disease. Collaborating institutions collected whole blood in K2EDTA tubes following their own protocols. For TCRbeta analysis, collaborators shipped samples in one of three forms: frozen whole blood, isolated PBMCs, or DNA extracted from either of those sample types.

This clonotype originated in a woman aged 45-59 years with COVID-19, enrolled during active disease. What was sequenced was peripheral blood. The rearranged segments are TRBV4-1 and TRBJ2-7; the D gene cannot be resolved reliably. The CDR3 protein: CASSHDLAEQYF. The DNA is TGCGCCAGCAGCCACGACTTGGCCGAGCAGTACTTC.